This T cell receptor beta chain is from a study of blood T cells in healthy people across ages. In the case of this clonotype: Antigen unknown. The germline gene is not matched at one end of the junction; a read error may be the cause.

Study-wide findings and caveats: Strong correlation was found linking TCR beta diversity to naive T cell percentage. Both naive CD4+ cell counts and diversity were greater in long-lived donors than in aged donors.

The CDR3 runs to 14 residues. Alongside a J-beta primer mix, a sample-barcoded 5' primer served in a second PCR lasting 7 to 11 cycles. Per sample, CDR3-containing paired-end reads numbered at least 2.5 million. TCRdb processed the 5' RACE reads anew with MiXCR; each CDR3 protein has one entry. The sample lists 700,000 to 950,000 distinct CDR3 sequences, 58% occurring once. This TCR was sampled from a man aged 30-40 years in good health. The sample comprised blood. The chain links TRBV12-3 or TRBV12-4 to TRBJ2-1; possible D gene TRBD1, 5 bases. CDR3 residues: CASGLSTARREQFF. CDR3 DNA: TGTGCCAGCGGTTTATCGACAGCCAGGCGGGAGCAGTTCTTC.